These 32 T cell receptor beta chains were all obtained from the same sample, sequenced in a study of blood T cell repertoires in COVID-19. Generated by immunoSEQ multiplex PCR, the TCRdb table keeps only in-frame clones and is missing some. This sample has 40,000 or so clones; 65% to 90% occur once, and the top ten carry roughly 9.9%. Sequencing used peripheral blood. Receptors originate from a human donor in a cohort sampled during active COVID-19.

This chain connects TRBV18 to TRBJ2-2; perhaps TRBD2 as D (5 bases). Trimming took 4 bases from V and 4 from J, leaving 10 bases between them. CDR1 is KGHSH and CDR2 is LQKENI in the germline V gene. This CDR3 has 14 residues. The CDR3 DNA sequence: TGTGCCAGCTCACGGGAGATGGGCACCGGGGAGCTGTTTTTT. Protein: CASSREMGTGELFF. The complete variable domain, with remaining parts taken from reference TRBV18 and TRBJ2-2, reads NAGVMQNPRHLVRRRGQEARLRCSPMKGHSHVYWYRQLPEEGLKFMVYLQKENIIDESGMPKERFSAEFPKEGPSILRIQQVVRGDSAAYFCASSREMGTGELFFGEGSRLTVL.

The chain is built from TRBV29-1 and TRBJ1-4; tentative D call: TRBD1 (6 bases). With 7 bases removed from V and 0 bases from J, the gap between germline ends came to 15 bases. Germline values: CDR1 SQVTM, CDR2 ANQGSEA. The CDR3 has 15 residues. Here the CDR3 reads CSAGRGGATNEKLFF. CDR3 in DNA: TGCAGCGCTGGCCGGGGGGGCGCAACTAATGAAAAACTGTTTTTT.

J is TRBJ1-2 and V is TRBV12-3 or TRBV12-4; 10 bases line up with TRBD1. V lost 6 bases and J lost 4; bases outside the gene matches: 2. The CDR3 has 13 amino acids. The CDR3 DNA is TGTGCCAGCAGCGGGACAGGGGCCTATGGCTACACCTTC. It is translated as CASSGTGAYGYTF.

This clone is a singleton in its sample. The chain combines TRBV9 with TRBJ2-7; D perhaps matches TRBD2 (6 bases). Deletions cut 3 bases from V and 3 bases from J, with 10 bases between. Germline CDR1 and CDR2: SGDLS and YYNGEE. The CDR3 runs to 13 residues. CDR3: CASSGGDRYEQYF. The CDR3, as DNA: TGTGCCAGCAGCGGCGGGGACCGCTACGAGCAGTACTTC.

This chain links TRBV30 with TRBJ1-1; D not resolved. The V gene lost 2 bases and the J gene lost 1 base, with 8 bases spanning the gap. This CDR3 contains 13 residues. The germline V gene encodes CDR1 GTSNPN and CDR2 SVGIG (reference sequence). This CDR3 reads CAWSQTRNTEAFF. CDR3 DNA: TGTGCCTGGAGTCAAACACGGAACACTGAAGCTTTCTTT.

The chain employs TRBV30 and TRBJ1-1; 8 positions agree with TRBD1. CDR3 size: 16 residues. Germline CDR1 reads GTSNPN; CDR2 reads SVGIG (reference sequence). J lost 0 bases, V lost 8 bases, and 14 bases had no gene match. CDR3 DNA: TGTGCCGCCCTATGGATGGGGACAGGCGTGAACACTGAAGCTTTCTTT. This gives the protein CAALWMGTGVNTEAFF.

The rearrangement links TRBV19 to TRBJ1-1, with 7 bases identical to TRBD1. Germline values: CDR1 LNHDA, CDR2 SQIVND (reference sequence). The CDR3 runs to 15 residues. After removal of 6 bases from V and 4 bases from J, the junction contained 11 bases not matched to a gene. The CDR3 sequence: CASSEGALLGTEAFF. The CDR3 DNA follows: TGTGCCAGTAGCGAGGGGGCGCTTCTGGGCACTGAAGCTTTCTTT.

V is TRBV30 and J is TRBJ1-2, with 7 nucleotides matching TRBD1. Germline CDR1 GTSNPN, CDR2 SVGIG (reference sequence). J lost 3 bases, V lost 2 bases, and 3 bases had no gene match. The CDR3 runs to 13 residues. CDR3 coding DNA: TGTGCCTGGAGTTTCCAGGGGGACTATGGCTACACCTTC. Protein product: CAWSFQGDYGYTF.

This clone was detected only a few times. V is TRBV3-1 (or the pseudogene TRBV3-2) and J is TRBJ1-1, with D perhaps TRBD1 (5 bases). This CDR3 has 14 residues. V dropped 2 bases and J dropped 4 bases, with 11 bases sitting between them. The germline gives CDR1 LGHDT, CDR2 YNNKEL (reference sequence). The chain's CDR3 is CASSQKGRGTEAFF. The CDR3 nucleotides are TGTGCCAGCAGCCAAAAGGGGCGAGGCACTGAAGCTTTCTTT.

The chain is built from TRBV6-5 and TRBJ1-2, with 10 bases lining up with TRBD1. The CDR3 covers 13 residues. J gave up 8 bases and V 11 bases, and 11 bases lay outside the gene matches. CDR1 MNHEY and CDR2 SVGAGI come from the germline V gene. The CDR3 DNA sequence: TGTGCCGTTTATCTCGGGACAGGGGTAGGCTACACCTTC. Protein product: CAVYLGTGVGYTF.

This clone was detected a few times. V and J are TRBV5-1 and TRBJ1-4; no clear D gene. V lost 0 bases and J lost 7, with 13 bases in between. Germline CDR1 reads SGHRS; CDR2 reads YFSETQ. CDR3 size: 15 residues. In DNA, the CDR3 is TGCGCCAGCAGCTTGGGTCGGAGGGTTTTTGAAAAACTGTTTTTT. Its protein product is CASSLGRRVFEKLFF.

The chain combines TRBV3-1 (or the pseudogene TRBV3-2) with TRBJ1-1; 9 positions agree with TRBD1. The CDR3 covers 15 residues. V lost 4 bases to trimming and J lost 3 bases; unmatched junction nucleotides: 6. Germline values: CDR1 LGHDT, CDR2 YNNKEL (reference sequence). This chain's CDR3 is CASSLPGQGYTEAFF. CDR3 nucleotide sequence: TGTGCCAGCAGCCTACCGGGACAGGGATACACTGAAGCTTTCTTT.

This sequence joins TRBV27 and TRBJ1-4, with D perhaps matching TRBD1 (5 bases). CDR3 length equals 15 residues. The germline V gene encodes CDR1 MNHEY and CDR2 SMNVEV (reference sequence). V was cut by 5 bases and J by 2 bases, with 12 bases left in between. CDR3 sequence reads: CASSRLGGTNEKLFF. The CDR3 region has the DNA TGTGCCAGCAGTCGGCTTGGGGGGACTAATGAAAAACTGTTTTTT.

This clone was recorded once. V gene TRBV15 combines with J gene TRBJ1-3, with D uncertain. Trimming left V 4 bases short and J 2 bases short, with 9 bases between. Germline V gives CDR1 LNHNV, CDR2 YYDKDF (reference sequence). This CDR3 is 14 amino acids long. The CDR3 DNA follows: TGTGCCACCAGCATAAAGCAGGCTGGAAACACCATATATTTT. Translation gives CATSIKQAGNTIYF.

The chain combines TRBV3-1 (or the pseudogene TRBV3-2) with TRBJ1-1; no clear D gene. The V gene's germline CDR1 is LGHDT and CDR2 YNNKEL (reference sequence). The CDR3 runs to 14 residues. The V end was cut by 1 base, the J end by 1 base, with 7 bases between. CDR3 region: CASSQVAANTEAFF. The CDR3 nucleotides are TGTGCCAGCAGCCAAGTGGCGGCGAACACTGAAGCTTTCTTT.

This clone was observed a handful of times. This rearrangement joins TRBV6-2 or TRBV6-3 to TRBJ2-5; 14 bases agree with TRBD2. The CDR3 spans 16 residues. V was clipped by 6 bases and J by 7 bases; unmatched bases: 10. Germline loops: CDR1 MNHEY, CDR2 SVGEGT. CDR3 residues: CASSPRLAGGPGTQYF. DNA for the CDR3: TGTGCCAGCAGCCCCCGACTAGCGGGAGGGCCGGGGACCCAGTACTTC.

This clone showed up just once. The J gene is TRBJ2-3, the V gene TRBV5-4; the D is unclear. The CDR3 is made up of 15 amino acids. V dropped 4 bases and J dropped 0 bases, with 12 bases sitting between them. In germline, CDR1 is SGHNT, CDR2 YYREEE (reference sequence). The CDR3 loop reads CASSPQAASTDTQYF. The CDR3 nucleotides read TGTGCCAGCAGCCCCCAGGCCGCAAGCACAGATACGCAGTATTTT.

The chain links TRBV3-1 (or the pseudogene TRBV3-2) to TRBJ2-3; no definite D call. The germline V and J ends were trimmed by 0 bases and 2 bases, with 6 bases remaining between them. The germline V gene encodes CDR1 LGHDT and CDR2 YNNKEL (reference sequence). The CDR3 has 14 residues. CDR3 in DNA: TGTGCCAGCAGCCAAGATTGGGCCACAGATACGCAGTATTTT. This codes for CASSQDWATDTQYF.

V usage is TRBV9 and J usage is TRBJ2-5; TRBD1 matches 7 bases. Trimming cost V 4 bases and J 1 base; bases outside gene matches: 7. CDR1 is SGDLS, CDR2 YYNGEE, per germline. The CDR3 consists of 15 residues. CDR3 DNA sequence: TGTGCCAGCAGCTTACAACAGGGGTCCCAAGAGACCCAGTACTTC. Amino acid sequence: CASSLQQGSQETQYF.

The chain carries TRBV4-2 and TRBJ1-2, with 9 bases identical to TRBD1. The V segment lost 0 bases and the J segment 8 bases; nucleotides outside the gene matches: 7. Germline V gives CDR1 LGHNA, CDR2 YNFKEQ. The CDR3 loop spans 15 amino acids. This CDR3 is CASSQDRDRVSGYTF. DNA of the CDR3: TGTGCCAGCAGCCAAGATAGGGACAGGGTGTCGGGCTACACCTTC.

The V gene is TRBV3-1 (or the pseudogene TRBV3-2), the J gene TRBJ2-1; 8 positions agree with TRBD2. The germline V gene encodes CDR1 LGHDT and CDR2 YNNKEL (reference sequence). The CDR3 is made up of 17 amino acids. The trim removed 0 bases at V and 7 bases at J, leaving 11 bases unmatched. CDR3 protein: CASSQDLPSGPRNEQFF. For the CDR3, the DNA is TGTGCCAGCAGCCAAGATCTGCCTAGCGGGCCCCGGAATGAGCAGTTCTTC.

The gene calls are TRBV29-1 and TRBJ1-2, with D possibly matching TRBD1 (6 bases). V lost 2 bases to trimming and J lost 2 bases, with 12 bases between them. This CDR3 is built from 14 residues. Germline V gives CDR1 SQVTM, CDR2 ANQGSEA. CDR3 DNA sequence: TGCAGCGTTGAACCGGCAGGGGCCAACTATGGCTACACCTTC. It yields the protein CSVEPAGANYGYTF. Full variable domain (rest looked up from reference TRBV29-1 and TRBJ1-2): SAVISQKPSRDICQRGTSLTIQCQVDSQVTMMFWYRQQPGQSLTLIATANQGSEATYESGFVIDKFPISRPNLTFSTLTVSNMSPEDSSIYLCSVEPAGANYGYTFGSGTRLTVV.

The chain employs TRBV11-3 and TRBJ2-5, with a possible D match to TRBD1 (5 bases). The CDR3 is made up of 13 amino acids. Trimming took 2 bases from V and 5 from J, leaving 9 bases between them. The germline CDR1 and CDR2 sequences are SGHNT and YENEEA. The CDR3 spells CASSLQGRETQYF. The DNA for the CDR3 is TGTGCCAGCAGCTTACAGGGTCGGGAGACCCAGTACTTC.

The chain is built from TRBV24-1 and TRBJ2-1; 9 bases line up with TRBD2. Germline V gene sequence: CDR1 KGHDR, CDR2 SFDVKD. This CDR3 spans 12 amino acids. V dropped 4 bases and J dropped 12; count of bases not matched to a gene: 3. This CDR3 reads CATSEISGRQFF. DNA for the CDR3: TGTGCCACCAGTGAGATTAGCGGGAGGCAGTTCTTC.

V gene TRBV7-2 combines with J gene TRBJ1-2, with no clear D. Germline V gene lookup returns CDR1 SGHTA and CDR2 FQGNSA. V was pared by 4 bases and J by 1 base, with 10 bases between. The CDR3 extends over 14 amino acids. In DNA form, the CDR3 reads TGTGCCAGCAGCTCAAGCCGGGGTAACTATGGCTACACCTTC. Amino acid sequence: CASSSSRGNYGYTF.

This chain uses TRBV6-4 with TRBJ1-5; D is unclear. CDR3 length equals 17 residues. The germline V gene encodes CDR1 MRHNA and CDR2 SNTAGT. Between the trimmed V and J ends, which lost 3 bases and 5 bases, there was a span of 20 bases. This CDR3 reads CASSEERPQWIDQPQHF. CDR3 DNA sequence: TGTGCCAGCAGTGAAGAGCGACCTCAGTGGATCGATCAGCCCCAGCATTTT.

The genes are TRBV5-1 and TRBJ2-7, with TRBD1 identical over 9 bases. This CDR3 comprises 14 residues. From germline, CDR1 is SGHRS and CDR2 YFSETQ. V dropped 0 bases and J dropped 2; count of bases not matched to a gene: 0. The CDR3 spells CASSLGTGAYEQYF. DNA of the CDR3: TGCGCCAGCAGCTTGGGGACAGGGGCCTACGAGCAGTACTTC. Together with reference TRBV5-1 and TRBJ2-7, the CDR3 gives the full variable domain: KAGVTQTPRYLIKTRGQQVTLSCSPISGHRSVSWYQQTPGQGLQFLFEYFSETQRNKGNFPGRFSGRQFSNSRSEMNVSTLELGDSALYLCASSLGTGAYEQYFGPGTRLTVT.

The V call is TRBV19, the J call TRBJ1-1, with D tentatively TRBD1 (5 bases). The V end lost 6 bases, the J end lost 5 bases, and 13 bases lay between the germline ends. CDR3 length: 13 amino acids. Per the germline V gene, CDR1 is LNHDA and CDR2 is SQIVND (reference sequence). The DNA of the CDR3 is TGTGCCAGTAGGAGTACAGGACCAACTGAAGCTTTCTTT. This sequence encodes CASRSTGPTEAFF.

The chain carries TRBV7-9 and TRBJ2-5; possibly TRBD2 for D (5 bases). V shed 7 bases and J shed 4 bases, with 13 bases lying between them. Germline lookup yields CDR1 SEHNR and CDR2 FQNEAQ (reference sequence). The CDR3 runs 13 residues. The CDR3 loop is CASIAPGRETQYF. The CDR3 DNA sequence: TGTGCCAGCATAGCCCCGGGAAGAGAGACCCAGTACTTC.

V is TRBV3-1 (or the pseudogene TRBV3-2) and J is TRBJ2-3; 9 bases match TRBD2. This CDR3 region has 15 residues. V lost 1 base and J lost 3; bases outside the gene matches: 2. The germline V gene has CDR1 LGHDT and CDR2 YNNKEL (reference sequence). This chain's CDR3 is CASSQAGLATDTQYF. CDR3 nucleotide sequence: TGTGCCAGCAGCCAAGCGGGACTAGCTACAGATACGCAGTATTTT.

The rearrangement joins TRBV3-1 (or the pseudogene TRBV3-2) to TRBJ1-1; tentatively, D is TRBD1 (5 bases). V gave up 1 base and J gave up 1 base, with 7 bases separating them. This CDR3 is built from 14 residues. Germline-derived CDR1 and CDR2 are LGHDT and YNNKEL (reference sequence). CDR3 DNA: TGTGCCAGCAGCCAAGCTAGGGGGAACACTGAAGCTTTCTTT. It is translated as CASSQARGNTEAFF.

This clone has a handful of counts. V is TRBV5-1 and J is TRBJ1-2, with a tentative D call TRBD1 (5 bases). Looked up from germline, CDR1 is SGHRS and CDR2 is YFSETQ. V dropped 2 bases and J dropped 4 bases, with 6 bases sitting between them. CDR3 length: 12 amino acids. The CDR3 DNA sequence: TGCGCCAGCAGCTTAAGGGGCTATGGCTACACCTTC. Translation: CASSLRGYGYTF.